This passage covers 10 T cell receptor beta chains from one sample sequenced in a study of cytomegalovirus exposure and HLA in healthy donors. Measured with immunoSEQ multiplex PCR; TCRdb has only the in-frame clones, and not every one. The profile shows about 63,000 clones, 89% of them singletons. What was sequenced was PBMCs. These receptors were obtained from a woman between 18 and 29 years old in good health and CMV-seronegative.

The chain is built from TRBV18 and TRBJ2-5; 9 bases are a match to TRBD1. With 2 bases clipped from V and 5 bases from J, the junction kept 0 bases outside the gene matches. This CDR3 comprises 13 residues. From germline, CDR1 is KGHSH and CDR2 LQKENI. CDR3: CASSPGTGETQYF. CDR3 bases: TGTGCCAGCTCACCAGGGACAGGGGAGACCCAGTACTTC.

This clone was found a few times. The chain combines TRBV6-1 with TRBJ2-5; tentatively, D is TRBD1 (5 bases). The germline V gene encodes CDR1 MNHNS and CDR2 SASEGT. V dropped 4 bases and J dropped 5 bases, with 20 bases sitting between them. The CDR3 totals 16 residues. Here the CDR3 reads CASSVSPSGRDETQYF. CDR3 coding DNA: TGTGCCAGCAGTGTCAGCCCGTCAGGCAGGGATGAGACCCAGTACTTC.

The genes are TRBV6-1 and TRBJ1-4; weak D call: TRBD1 (5 bases). Germline CDR1 MNHNS, CDR2 SASEGT. V was cut by 4 bases and J by 5 bases, with 11 bases left in between. This CDR3 is 14 amino acids long. CDR3 nucleotide sequence: TGTGCCAGCAGTGGACAGTTCAAAAATGAAAAACTGTTTTTT. This translates into CASSGQFKNEKLFF.

This clone was counted a few times. The J gene is TRBJ1-1, the V gene TRBV30; D unresolved. The CDR3 runs to 13 residues. The V end lost 1 base, the J end lost 1 base, and 7 bases lay between the germline ends. Looked up from germline, CDR1 is GTSNPN and CDR2 is SVGIG (reference sequence). CDR3 sequence: CAWSGYRNTEAFF. In DNA form, the CDR3 reads TGTGCCTGGAGTGGTTACAGGAACACTGAAGCTTTCTTT.

This clone has a single count. V usage is TRBV19 and J usage is TRBJ2-2; 8 bases align to TRBD1. The germline CDR1 and CDR2 sequences are LNHDA and SQIVND (reference sequence). V lost 6 bases to trimming and J lost 5 bases; unmatched junction nucleotides: 8. The CDR3 length is 15 residues. CDR3 amino acids: CASSTRTGRTGELFF. For the CDR3, the DNA is TGTGCCAGTAGCACCCGGACAGGGAGGACCGGGGAGCTGTTTTTT. The complete variable domain, with remaining parts taken from reference TRBV19 and TRBJ2-2, reads DGGITQSPKYLFRKEGQNVTLSCEQNLNHDAMYWYRQDPGQGLRLIYYSQIVNDFQKGDIAEGYSVSREKKESFPLTVTSAQKNPTAFYLCASSTRTGRTGELFFGEGSRLTVL.

The rearrangement joins TRBV5-1 to TRBJ2-1; 10 nucleotides match TRBD1. The germline gives CDR1 SGHRS, CDR2 YFSETQ. This CDR3 is built from 13 residues. The V gene end was trimmed by 4 bases and the J gene end by 8 bases; junction bases not matched to a gene: 3. The CDR3 region is CASSLGQGYEQFF. In DNA form, the CDR3 reads TGCGCCAGCAGCCTGGGACAGGGGTATGAGCAGTTCTTC.

V is TRBV5-5 and J is TRBJ2-1; D possibly corresponds to TRBD1 (5 bases). CDR3 length equals 17 residues. V lost 0 bases and J 4 bases, leaving 17 bases between the germline ends. CDR1 is SGHKS and CDR2 is YYEKEE in the germline V gene (reference sequence). The CDR3 nucleotides are TGTGCCAGCAGCTTGGTGTCAGGGTCGTTGGGGTACAATGAGCAGTTCTTC. Amino acids: CASSLVSGSLGYNEQFF.

The chain uses TRBV6-5 and TRBJ2-7; TRBD2 matches at 10 bases. This CDR3 contains 15 residues. The J segment lost 0 bases and the V segment lost 7 bases, leaving 6 bases of the junction unmatched. Germline-derived CDR1 and CDR2 are MNHEY and SVGAGI. The CDR3 loop is CASTKQREGSYEQYF. The CDR3, as DNA: TGTGCCAGCACTAAACAGCGGGAGGGCTCCTACGAGCAGTACTTC.

The CDR3 loop is CASSRTGSGLAGDEQYF. DNA of the CDR3: TGTGCCAGTAGTCGAACGGGTTCCGGACTAGCGGGCGACGAGCAGTACTTC. The chain has TRBV19 and TRBJ2-7; 11 bases align to TRBD2. Germline loops: CDR1 LNHDA, CDR2 SQIVND (reference sequence). The CDR3 extends over 17 amino acids. V dropped 5 bases and J dropped 5; count of bases not matched to a gene: 14. The variable domain in full, completed from reference TRBV19 and TRBJ2-7, reads DGGITQSPKYLFRKEGQNVTLSCEQNLNHDAMYWYRQDPGQGLRLIYYSQIVNDFQKGDIAEGYSVSREKKESFPLTVTSAQKNPTAFYLCASSRTGSGLAGDEQYFGPGTRLTVT.

The J gene is TRBJ1-2, the V gene TRBV28; D may be TRBD1 (6 bases). Germline assignment: CDR1 MDHEN and CDR2 SYDVKM. With 5 bases removed from V and 5 bases from J, the gap between germline ends came to 18 bases. This CDR3 is built from 15 residues. CDR3 amino acids: CASSRDRSPQYGYTF. CDR3 DNA sequence: TGTGCCAGCAGTAGAGACAGGTCGCCGCAATATGGCTACACCTTC.